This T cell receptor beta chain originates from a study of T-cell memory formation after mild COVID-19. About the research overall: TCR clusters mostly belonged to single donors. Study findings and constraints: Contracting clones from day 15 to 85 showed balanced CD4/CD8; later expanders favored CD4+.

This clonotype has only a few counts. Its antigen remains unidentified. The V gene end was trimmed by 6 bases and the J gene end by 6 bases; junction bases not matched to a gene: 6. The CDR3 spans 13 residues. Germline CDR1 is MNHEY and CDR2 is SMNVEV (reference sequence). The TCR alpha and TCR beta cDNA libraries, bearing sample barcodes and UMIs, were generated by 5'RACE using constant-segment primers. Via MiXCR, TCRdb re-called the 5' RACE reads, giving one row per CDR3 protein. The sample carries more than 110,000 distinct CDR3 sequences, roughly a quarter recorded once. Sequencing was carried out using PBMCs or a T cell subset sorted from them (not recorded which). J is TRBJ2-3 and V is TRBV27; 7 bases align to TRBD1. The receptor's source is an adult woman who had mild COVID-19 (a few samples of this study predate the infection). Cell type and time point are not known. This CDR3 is CASSILQGDTQYF. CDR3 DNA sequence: TGTGCCAGCAGCATCCTACAGGGGGATACGCAGTATTTT.